This record concerns one T cell receptor beta chain sequence. The antigen it binds to is not known. Per-base qualities were not stored, and no clone one base away is much larger. The source of the sample is a study of blood T cell repertoires in COVID-19 (dated by TCRdb to 2020 to 2022). About the full investigation: Collaborator samples came from the United States, Italy and Spain and covered acute and convalescent phases of COVID-19. The repertoires were released in a freely available public database intended as a resource for research on the immune response to SARS-CoV-2. Where HLA class I and class II types were available, the types were taken from metadata supplied by the sample provider, not from assay-based typing. The prospective study material was composed of cDNA or gDNA derived from T cells, B-cell-depleted T cells, or PBMCs. Samples came from the ongoing ImmuneRACE study (first 160 participants) plus 1,254 subjects from 6 global collaborators. The dataset comprised deeply sampled blood TCRbeta repertoires from subjects exposed to, actively infected with, or recovered from COVID-19. Nearly every sample came with metadata listing a de-identified subject ID, COVID-19 status, age in years and sex. What the authors observed across the whole study: The amount of clinical and demographic metadata varied by source and participant and was provided uncurated.

Reading from cysteine to phenylalanine, the CDR3 counts 14 amino acids. Left in the record is the CDR3 DNA by itself, 42 bases read in frame from the first base. According to the germline V gene (reference sequence), CDR1 reads SGHKS and CDR2 reads YYEKEE. V has 2 bases trimmed and J has 6 bases trimmed; junction bases matching no gene number 7. TCRbeta CDR3 regions were amplified from genomic DNA by means of the immunoSEQ Assay, a bias-controlled multiplex PCR. Per the original workflow: The number of nucleated cells in each sample was estimated by amplification of reference gene primers within the assay. Sequence reads were collapsed and filtered to measure the absolute abundance of every unique TCRbeta CDR3 rearrangement. Productive Simpson clonality was computed per sample as the square root of Simpson's diversity index over productive rearrangements. TCRdb limited this immuneACCESS table to in-frame rearrangements with V and J called. A share of clones is missing; checked studies link under half to unresolved V genes, and the rest is unexplained. V and J calls and clone size are given by that table; D and trimming were obtained from the DNA. This sample gives under 300,000 clones in total; more than 75% of them show up just once. The top ten clonotypes cover 6.6% of the sample.

In the prospective study, participants were roughly 18 to 100 years old, resided in about two dozen geographic areas of the United States, and were enrolled through a virtual design. In the prospective study, cohorts were assigned on the basis of participant-reported clinical history obtained from a screening survey and a study questionnaire. Exposed participants were defined as having been in contact with someone with a PCR-confirmed or clinician-diagnosed COVID-19 case within 2 weeks of study entry. In the prospective study, whole blood, serum and a nasopharyngeal or oropharyngeal swab were collected from each participant by mobile phlebotomists. Additional blood draws and questionnaires over an approximately two-month period could optionally be provided by prospective study participants. Prospective study blood samples were shipped either frozen or at room temperature before DNA extraction.

Recombination linked TRBV5-5 to TRBJ1-1; 7 middle bases align to TRBD1. The sequencing sample was made of PBMCs or T cells enriched from blood (not recorded which). This TCR was sampled from a woman aged 50 to 60 who had been exposed to COVID-19. The sequence in DNA is TGTGCCAGCAGCTTTGGACAGGTCATCCCTGAAGCTTTCTTT. It is translated as CASSFGQVIPEAFF. This CDR3, with the reference TRBV5-5 and TRBJ1-1 proteins standing in past its ends, gives the full variable domain DAGVTQSPTHLIKTRGQQVTLRCSPISGHKSVSWYQQVLGQGPQFIFQYYEKEERGRGNFPDRFSARQFPNYSSELNVNALLLGDSALYLCASSFGQVIPEAFFGQGTRLTVV.